One sample yielded the 24 T cell receptor beta chains listed below, sequenced in a study of response to subunit inactivated influenza vaccine. MiXCR, applied by TCRdb to the RT-PCR reads, yields one record per CDR3 protein. This sample carries 500,000 to 550,000 distinct CDR3 sequences, approximately 7.6% of them seen once, and the ten largest clones take 10% to 15%. Sequencing used PBMCs from blood, obtained roughly 24 months after vaccination. The receptors stem from a man aged 50 to 69 who received an inactivated influenza vaccine.

The chain has TRBV9 and TRBJ2-3; D could derive from TRBD1 or TRBD2 (5 bases each). V was shortened by 5 bases and J by 3 bases, with 19 bases between the two germline ends. This CDR3 has 16 residues. In germline, CDR1 is SGDLS, CDR2 YYNGEE. CDR3: CASSMGVSLGTDTQYF. Written as DNA, the CDR3 is TGTGCCAGCAGTATGGGGGTTAGCCTGGGGACAGATACGCAGTATTTT.

The chain uses TRBV6-5 and TRBJ1-1; D gene uncertain. The germline V gene has CDR1 MNHEY and CDR2 SVGAGI. The CDR3 covers 13 residues. Trimming left V 4 bases short and J 3 bases short, with 9 bases between. The CDR3 DNA follows: TGTGCCAGCAGTTTGGCGGGTCACACTGAAGCTTTCTTT. It yields the protein CASSLAGHTEAFF.

The rearrangement uses TRBV29-1 and TRBJ2-1; the D gene could be TRBD1 or TRBD2 (5 bases each). V was trimmed by 7 bases and J by 3 bases, leaving 16 bases between them. Germline V CDR1 and CDR2: SQVTM, ANQGSEA. This CDR3 is 14 amino acids long. CDR3 in DNA: TGCAGCGCTCCCCTCCGGGACGACTACAATGAGCAGTTCTTC. It encodes CSAPLRDDYNEQFF.

The rearrangement joins TRBV20-1 to TRBJ1-2; a possible D gene is TRBD1 (6 bases). The CDR3 has 14 residues. Germline CDR1 is DFQATT and CDR2 is SNEGSKA (reference sequence). The CDR3 DNA reads TGCATCGGGGGGCCAGGTGCAGGCAACTATGGCTACACCTTC. The encoded protein is CIGGPGAGNYGYTF.

CDR3 DNA: TGTGCCAGCAGTGAAGCAAGGGGTAGCGAGCAGTACTTC. It specifies CASSEARGSEQYF. The chain couples TRBV6-1 to TRBJ2-7; possibly TRBD1 for D (5 bases). Looked up from germline, CDR1 is MNHNS and CDR2 is SASEGT. Trimming stripped 0 bases from V and 6 bases from J, with 9 bases between. The CDR3 sequence is 13 residues long.

The chain combines TRBV6-5 with TRBJ2-5; D might be TRBD2 (5 bases). The germline V gene has CDR1 MNHEY and CDR2 SVGAGI. This CDR3 has 12 residues. The V end was cut by 6 bases, the J end by 2 bases, with 7 bases between. CDR3 sequence (DNA): TGTGCCAGCAGGGACTGGCAAGAGACCCAGTACTTC. Encoded protein: CASRDWQETQYF.

The V gene is TRBV28, the J gene TRBJ1-1; TRBD1 matches 9 bases. The CDR3 length is 15 residues. The J segment lost 3 bases and the V segment lost 1 base, leaving 3 bases of the junction unmatched. Germline-derived CDR1 and CDR2 are MDHEN and SYDVKM. The CDR3 sequence is CASSLSWDRDTEAFF. For the CDR3, the DNA is TGTGCCAGCAGTTTATCTTGGGACAGGGACACTGAAGCTTTCTTT. The variable domain in full, completed from reference TRBV28 and TRBJ1-1, reads DVKVTQSSRYLVKRTGEKVFLECVQDMDHENMFWYRQDPGLGLRLIYFSYDVKMKEKGDIPEGYSVSREKKERFSLILESASTNQTSMYLCASSLSWDRDTEAFFGQGTRLTVV.

This clonotype was seen a handful of times. The chain employs TRBV2 and TRBJ2-2, with D possibly being TRBD2 (5 bases). The CDR3 runs 13 residues. Deletions cut 4 bases from V and 9 bases from J, with 12 bases between. Germline V lookup: CDR1 SNHLY, CDR2 FYNNEI. CDR3 coding DNA: TGTGCCAGCAGTGCCAGTCACGGGAGGGAGCTGTTTTTT. It yields the protein CASSASHGRELFF.

This clonotype showed up many times. The chain recombines TRBV5-1 with TRBJ1-1; D gene unclear. The V end was cut by 4 bases, the J end by 0 bases, with 13 bases between. Germline CDR1 SGHRS, CDR2 YFSETQ. This CDR3 comprises 15 residues. The CDR3 is CASSGSFRVNTEAFF. CDR3 DNA: TGCGCCAGCAGCGGGTCTTTTAGAGTGAACACTGAAGCTTTCTTT.

There are many counts of this clonotype. This chain connects TRBV7-9 to TRBJ2-2; D is possibly TRBD1 or TRBD2 (5 bases each). V was shortened by 5 bases and J by 4 bases, with 17 bases between the two germline ends. This CDR3 comprises 16 residues. The germline CDR1 and CDR2 sequences are SEHNR and FQNEAQ (reference sequence). The CDR3 region is CASSHLGVAGTGELFF. As DNA, the CDR3 is TGTGCCAGCAGCCACCTGGGGGTAGCTGGCACCGGGGAGCTGTTTTTT.

This clonotype was seen more than once but under ten times. The chain carries TRBV10-3 and TRBJ2-7; 9 bases map to TRBD1. This CDR3 has 15 residues. The germline gives CDR1 ENHRY, CDR2 SYGVKD. The ends lost 8 bases at V and 0 bases at J; junction bases unmatched: 8. CDR3 coding DNA: TGTGCCATCCAGGAGGGGACAGGGAGCTCCTACGAGCAGTACTTC. Its protein product is CAIQEGTGSSYEQYF.

This clonotype was recorded many times. In DNA form, the CDR3 reads TGTGCCAGCGGGTCAGGCGCGAACACCGGGGAGCTGTTTTTT. Amino acid sequence: CASGSGANTGELFF. The chain has TRBV12-3 or TRBV12-4 and TRBJ2-2; D call uncertain. V lost 8 bases and J 0 bases, leaving 10 bases between the germline ends. The CDR3 is 14 residues long.

This clonotype was counted ten times or more. This chain connects TRBV5-6 to TRBJ2-1, with 7 bases identical to TRBD2. Germline CDR1 is SGHDT and CDR2 is YYEEEE. CDR3 length: 15 residues. Germline trimming cut 5 bases from V and 6 bases from J; bases unmatched to any gene: 11. The CDR3 loop reads CASRAGGGRFNEQFF. CDR3 bases: TGTGCCAGCAGAGCCGGTGGCGGGAGATTCAATGAGCAGTTCTTC. Based on the CDR3 plus reference TRBV5-6 and TRBJ2-1, the full variable domain is DAGVTQSPTHLIKTRGQQVTLRCSPKSGHDTVSWYQQALGQGPQFIFQYYEEEERQRGNFPDRFSGHQFPNYSSELNVNALLLGDSALYLCASRAGGGRFNEQFFGPGTRLTVL.

This clonotype was found many times. For the CDR3, the DNA is TGTGCCAGCAGTTACCTGATTGGGGCCAACGTCCTGACTTTC. This encodes CASSYLIGANVLTF. The gene calls are TRBV6-5 and TRBJ2-6, with no clear D. The CDR3 totals 14 residues. Germline CDR1 is MNHEY and CDR2 is SVGAGI. Trimming removed 2 bases from V and 3 bases from J, with 5 bases in between.

This clonotype was seen only a few times. The V gene is TRBV6-5, the J gene TRBJ1-2; TRBD1 is a possible D gene (5 bases). Germline CDR1 reads MNHEY; CDR2 reads SVGAGI. The length of the CDR3 is 15 residues. The V end lost 3 bases, the J end lost 4 bases, and 15 bases lay between the germline ends. This CDR3 reads CASSYLRGGIYGYTF. In DNA, the CDR3 is TGTGCCAGCAGTTATCTGAGGGGAGGAATCTATGGCTACACCTTC.

The V and J genes are TRBV10-1 and TRBJ1-6, with a weak D call TRBD1 (6 bases). Trimming stripped 4 bases from V and 14 bases from J, with 12 bases between. CDR3 size: 12 residues. CDR1 WNHNN and CDR2 SYGVQD come from the germline V gene (reference sequence). CDR3 coding DNA: TGCGCCAGCAGTGGACCTACAGGGTCCCTCCACTTT. This gives the protein CASSGPTGSLHF.

The chain recombines TRBV29-1 with TRBJ2-2; D is uncertain. V lost 1 base to trimming and J lost 0 bases, with 3 bases between them. Per the germline V gene, CDR1 is SQVTM and CDR2 is ANQGSEA. The CDR3 covers 13 residues. This CDR3 is CSVEVTNTGELFF. CDR3 sequence (DNA): TGCAGCGTTGAAGTTACGAACACCGGGGAGCTGTTTTTT.

In its sample, this clonotype was seen a few times. This sequence joins TRBV25-1 and TRBJ2-3; tentatively, D is TRBD1 or TRBD2 (7 bases each). CDR1 and CDR2 (germline): MGHDK, SYGVNS. The CDR3 totals 14 residues. The ends were cut back, 5 bases at V and 6 bases at J, with 15 bases in the middle. The CDR3, as DNA: TGTGCCAGCAGTCCAGGGGGGGGTGTGGATACGCAGTATTTT. Translation: CASSPGGGVDTQYF.

The gene calls are TRBV10-3 and TRBJ2-3; no reliable D call. Germline CDR1 reads ENHRY; CDR2 reads SYGVKD. V lost 0 bases to trimming and J lost 0 bases, with 13 bases between them. The CDR3 consists of 17 residues. The CDR3 sequence: CAISESWTEPSTDTQYF. The CDR3 nucleotides are TGTGCCATCAGTGAGTCCTGGACCGAACCAAGCACAGATACGCAGTATTTT.

Ten or more counts support this clonotype. V is TRBV4-2 and J is TRBJ2-7; D remains unclear. The CDR3 totals 15 residues. Germline V gene lookup returns CDR1 LGHNA and CDR2 YNFKEQ. Trimming took 1 base from V and 2 from J, leaving 12 bases between them. The CDR3 protein is CASSQGYSDTYEQYF. The CDR3 DNA reads TGTGCCAGCAGCCAAGGATATAGTGATACCTACGAGCAGTACTTC.

The chain joins TRBV9 to TRBJ2-5; D is possibly TRBD1 (5 bases). The ends were cut back, 7 bases at V and 2 bases at J, with 15 bases in the middle. The CDR3 has 14 residues. Germline loops: CDR1 SGDLS, CDR2 YYNGEE. The CDR3 DNA reads TGTGCCAGCGGAGAAGGGGAAGGTCAAGAGACCCAGTACTTC. Its protein is CASGEGEGQETQYF. Based on the CDR3 plus reference TRBV9 and TRBJ2-5, the full variable domain is DSGVTQTPKHLITATGQRVTLRCSPRSGDLSVYWYQQSLDQGLQFLIQYYNGEERAKGNILERFSAQQFPDLHSELNLSSLELGDSALYFCASGEGEGQETQYFGPGTRLLVL.

This clonotype was seen a few times. V and J are TRBV14 and TRBJ2-1, with a possible D match to TRBD2 (6 bases). The V gene lost 4 bases and the J gene lost 1 base, with 11 bases spanning the gap. The germline gives CDR1 SGHDN, CDR2 FVKESK. CDR3 length equals 15 residues. The CDR3 reads CASSPVGRSYNEQFF. The CDR3 DNA reads TGTGCCAGCAGCCCGGTCGGGAGATCCTACAATGAGCAGTTCTTC.

This clonotype has just a few counts. V usage is TRBV7-8 and J usage is TRBJ2-2; D may correspond to TRBD1 or TRBD2 (6 bases each). This CDR3 is built from 14 residues. The germline CDR1 and CDR2 sequences are SGHVS and FQNEAQ. The ends were cut back, 4 bases at V and 4 bases at J, with 10 bases in the middle. The CDR3 protein is CASSSEGGTGELFF. The CDR3 DNA reads as TGTGCCAGCAGCTCCGAGGGGGGCACCGGGGAGCTGTTTTTT. Based on the CDR3 plus reference TRBV7-8 and TRBJ2-2, the full variable domain is GAGVSQSPRYKVAKRGQDVALRCDPISGHVSLFWYQQALGQGPEFLTYFQNEAQLDKSGLPSDRFFAERPEGSVSTLKIQRTQQEDSAVYLCASSSEGGTGELFFGEGSRLTVL.

The V call is TRBV23-1, the J call TRBJ1-1, with D possibly TRBD1 on 6 matching bases. TRBV23-1 is designated an ORF whose function remains uncertain. The CDR3 loop spans 16 amino acids. The V end was cut by 2 bases, the J end by 0 bases, with 13 bases between. The CDR3: CASSQTRDNMNTEAFF. DNA of the CDR3: TGCGCCAGCAGTCAAACCCGGGACAACATGAACACTGAAGCTTTCTTT.